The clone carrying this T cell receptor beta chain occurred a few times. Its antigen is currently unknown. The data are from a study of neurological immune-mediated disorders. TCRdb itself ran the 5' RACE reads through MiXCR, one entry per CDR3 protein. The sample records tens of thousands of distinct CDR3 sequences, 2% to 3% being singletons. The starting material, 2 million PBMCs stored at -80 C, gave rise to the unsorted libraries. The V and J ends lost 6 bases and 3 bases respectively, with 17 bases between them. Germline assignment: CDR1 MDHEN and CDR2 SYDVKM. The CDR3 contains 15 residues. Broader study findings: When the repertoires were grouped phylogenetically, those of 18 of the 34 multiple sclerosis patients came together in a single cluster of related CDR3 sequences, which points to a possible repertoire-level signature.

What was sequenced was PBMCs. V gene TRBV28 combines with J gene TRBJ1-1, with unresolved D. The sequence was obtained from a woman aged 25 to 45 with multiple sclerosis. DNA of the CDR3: TGTGCCAGCAGGACACCGGATGGGATATACACTGAAGCTTTCTTT. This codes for CASRTPDGIYTEAFF.